The next 3 T cell receptor beta chains were all read from a single sample in a study of T cells expressing NK-cell markers. TCRdb re-called the 5' RACE reads; one entry per CDR3 protein, DNA not given. Recorded for this sample: hundreds of thousands of distinct CDR3 sequences. The material sequenced was blood T cells: a sorted CD56 or NKG2C T cell subset, CD4+ or CD8+ T cells, or bulk PBMC T cells (not recorded which). The receptor source for this set is a woman aged 18 to 75 in good health.

The chain is built from TRBV6-1 and TRBJ2-7; absent DNA, TCRdb's TRBD2 call cannot be checked. The CDR3 consists of 14 residues. Germline values: CDR1 MNHNS, CDR2 SASEGT. This CDR3 reads CASSSSGGTYEQYF.

The chain has TRBV20-1 and TRBJ2-7. Germline-derived CDR1 and CDR2 are DFQATT and SNEGSKA (reference sequence). The length of the CDR3 is 13 residues. Here the CDR3 reads CSVPTGGPYEQYF.

The chain employs TRBV5-1 and TRBJ2-5. CDR1 and CDR2 (germline): SGHRS, YFSETQ. The CDR3 is 11 amino acids. This chain's CDR3 is CASSSRQTQYF.